This TCR beta chain was sequenced during a study of monozygotic twins with cystic fibrosis. Germline CDR1 and CDR2: SGDLS and YYNGEE. The CDR3 sequence is 13 residues long. Trimming took off 0 bases at V and 2 bases at J, with 6 bases between the two ends. General observations from the study: The repertoire was suggested to be naive-dominated, clonality median around 0.01.

The data were produced by immunoSEQ multiplex PCR, yet TCRdb's version contains in-frame clones alone and is incomplete. This repertoire shows tens of thousands of clones, 95% to 98% found once; its top ten account for around 3%. Comments on this clone: Its specificity is not known.

The TCR comes from a girl aged 2 to 10 with cystic fibrosis. V usage is TRBV9 and J usage is TRBJ2-7; D call uncertain. The material sequenced was blood. CDR3 protein: CASSVGTAYEQYF. CDR3 DNA: TGTGCCAGCAGCGTAGGTACAGCCTACGAGCAGTACTTC. Filled out from reference TRBV9 and TRBJ2-7, the complete variable domain reads DSGVTQTPKHLITATGQRVTLRCSPRSGDLSVYWYQQSLDQGLQFLIQYYNGEERAKGNILERFSAQQFPDLHSELNLSSLELGDSALYFCASSVGTAYEQYFGPGTRLTVT.